The 32 T cell receptor beta chains below were found in one sample sequenced in a study of identical twins. TCRdb recomputed calls from the 5' RACE reads with MiXCR, one row per CDR3 protein. Among some 710,000 distinct CDR3 sequences, 5.5% to 6.5% were seen once, and the ten largest hold under 2%. Sequencing input: naive T cells sorted from blood. The receptor source for this set is a man younger than 35 in good health.

In this sample, this clonotype turned up many times. The rearrangement links TRBV4-3 to TRBJ2-7; the D gene is possibly TRBD2 (5 bases). V gave up 3 bases and J gave up 0 bases, with 12 bases separating them. Per germline, CDR1 LGHNA and CDR2 YSLEER. The length of the CDR3 is 15 residues. CDR3 coding DNA: TGCGCCAGCAGCCAGAGAAGCGGAATCTCCTACGAGCAGTACTTC. This codes for CASSQRSGISYEQYF.

There are many counts of this clonotype. The rearrangement joins TRBV18 to TRBJ2-1; no firm D call. The germline CDR1 and CDR2 sequences are KGHSH and LQKENI. The CDR3 contains 13 residues. V was shortened by 3 bases and J by 5 bases, with 8 bases between the two germline ends. The CDR3 region is CASSPGLNNEQFF. CDR3 DNA sequence: TGTGCCAGCTCACCGGGCCTCAACAATGAGCAGTTCTTC.

This clonotype was observed many times. The chain couples TRBV24-1 to TRBJ2-1; 7 nucleotides agree with TRBD1. The CDR3 sequence is 15 residues long. Germline V gene lookup returns CDR1 KGHDR and CDR2 SFDVKD. V shed 1 base, J shed 4 bases, and the junction held 3 bases outside the gene matches. The CDR3 sequence: CATSDLRTGYNEQFF. The CDR3 coding sequence is TGTGCCACCAGTGATTTAAGGACAGGATACAATGAGCAGTTCTTC.

This clonotype was counted a few times. The genes are TRBV11-2 and TRBJ2-5; no definite D call. The germline V gene encodes CDR1 SGHAT and CDR2 FQNNGV. The CDR3 length is 15 residues. Trimming pared 1 base from V and 5 bases from J, leaving 14 bases between. CDR3 region: CASSLGNLGAETQYF. The CDR3 DNA reads TGTGCCAGCAGCTTAGGAAACTTAGGAGCGGAGACCCAGTACTTC.

This clonotype appeared a few times. One end of the junction does not line up with germline, which may come from a read error. The chain links TRBV11-2 to TRBJ2-2, with D maybe TRBD2 (6 bases). CDR1 is SGHAT and CDR2 is FQNNGV in the germline V gene. The CDR3 loop spans 16 amino acids. The CDR3 sequence is CASSPTPRGNPGELFF. CDR3 DNA: TGTGCCAGCAGCCCCACGCCTCGGGGGAACCCCGGGGAGCTGTTTTTT.

This clonotype occurred a few times. The V and J genes are TRBV5-1 and TRBJ2-3; no clear D. V gave up 0 bases and J gave up 2 bases, with 7 bases separating them. The CDR3 contains 14 residues. CDR1 is SGHRS, CDR2 YFSETQ, per germline. CDR3 nucleotides: TGCGCCAGCAGCTTGGCCCCCCTCACAGATACGCAGTATTTT. This encodes CASSLAPLTDTQYF.

The table lists this clonotype with many counts. The chain couples TRBV7-6 to TRBJ2-3, with D possibly TRBD2 on 5 matching bases. V shed 4 bases and J shed 5 bases, with 7 bases lying between them. Looked up from germline, CDR1 is SGHVS and CDR2 is FNYEAQ. This CDR3 has 12 residues. As DNA, the CDR3 is TGTGCCAGCAGCTCTGAGGGAGATACGCAGTATTTT. Protein product: CASSSEGDTQYF.

This clonotype was counted at least ten times. The chain joins TRBV28 to TRBJ2-2; unclear D gene. Germline CDR1 MDHEN, CDR2 SYDVKM. V lost 7 bases to trimming and J lost 3 bases, with 12 bases between them. The CDR3 extends over 14 amino acids. This CDR3 is CASTPLEDTGELFF. CDR3 nucleotide sequence: TGTGCCAGCACCCCTTTGGAAGACACCGGGGAGCTGTTTTTT.

The V call is TRBV20-1, the J call TRBJ2-1, with D possibly TRBD2 on 5 matching bases. The germline V gene encodes CDR1 DFQATT and CDR2 SNEGSKA (reference sequence). Trimming took 0 bases from V and 4 from J, leaving 10 bases between them. CDR3 length: 14 amino acids. The CDR3 DNA reads as TGCAGTGCTAGAGATAGCGAACAGTACAATGAGCAGTTCTTC. Encoded protein: CSARDSEQYNEQFF.

This clonotype was observed at least ten times. The chain combines TRBV9 with TRBJ2-2, with a weak D call TRBD2 (6 bases). Trimming took off 5 bases at V and 4 bases at J, with 15 bases between the two ends. The CDR3 runs to 15 residues. Germline V gene sequence: CDR1 SGDLS, CDR2 YYNGEE. The chain's CDR3 is CASSERAGGTGELFF. In nucleotides, the CDR3 is TGTGCCAGCAGTGAGCGGGCTGGGGGCACCGGGGAGCTGTTTTTT.

This clonotype was observed at least ten times. The rearrangement joins TRBV21-1 to TRBJ2-1; the DNA was not used to check the table's D call, TRBD1. TRBV21-1 counts as a pseudogene. The CDR3 covers 22 residues. CDR3 residues: CASSKGLFSAGQKTSSYNEQFF. CDR3 nucleotides: TGTGCCAGCAGCAAAGGACTCTTCTCAGCGGGACAAAAAACCAGCTCCTACAATGAGCAGTTCTTC.

This clonotype was picked up many times. The germline gene is not matched at one end of the junction; a read error may be the cause. The CDR3 here is CASSLGGGNEKLFF. CDR3 coding DNA: TGTGCCAGCAGCTTAGGAGGGGGAAATGAAAAACTGTTTTTT. This chain uses TRBV5-1 with TRBJ1-4, with D possibly being TRBD1 (6 bases). Germline values: CDR1 SGHRS, CDR2 YFSETQ. The CDR3 covers 14 residues.

This clonotype was detected only a few times. The chain links TRBV10-3 to TRBJ2-7, with D perhaps matching TRBD1 or TRBD2 (5 bases each). The germline V gene encodes CDR1 ENHRY and CDR2 SYGVKD. The CDR3 totals 12 residues. Trimming pared 10 bases from V and 5 bases from J, leaving 15 bases between. This CDR3 is CATTGGGDEQYF. The CDR3 DNA sequence: TGTGCCACCACAGGAGGCGGTGACGAGCAGTACTTC.

This clonotype was seen more than once but under ten times. The chain recombines TRBV5-1 with TRBJ2-3, with TRBD2 identical over 10 bases. J was trimmed by 1 base and V by 0 bases; bases with no gene match: 8. The germline V gene encodes CDR1 SGHRS and CDR2 YFSETQ. This CDR3 contains 18 residues. The CDR3 region is CASSLVASGSIGTDTQYF. The CDR3 bases are TGCGCCAGCAGCTTGGTGGCTAGCGGGAGTATAGGCACAGATACGCAGTATTTT.

Many counts were recorded for this clonotype. This chain links TRBV20-1 with TRBJ2-7; 9 nucleotides line up with TRBD1. This CDR3 has 16 amino acids. Germline values: CDR1 DFQATT, CDR2 SNEGSKA (reference sequence). V dropped 1 base and J dropped 5; count of bases not matched to a gene: 12. As DNA, the CDR3 is TGCAGTGCTAGAGTGGGCCTTAGGGACAGGGATAACGAGCAGTACTTC. Translating it yields CSARVGLRDRDNEQYF.

This clonotype has at least ten counts. V gene TRBV12-3 or TRBV12-4 combines with J gene TRBJ1-5; D unresolved. V lost 3 bases to trimming and J lost 9 bases, with 6 bases between them. The CDR3 is made up of 11 amino acids. CDR3 bases: TGTGCCAGCAGTTTTAGCGGGCCCCAGCATTTT. Residues: CASSFSGPQHF.

Only a few counts were recorded for this clonotype. V usage is TRBV10-1 and J usage is TRBJ2-3; 7 bases map to TRBD2. The CDR3 is made up of 13 amino acids. Trimming took 5 bases from V and 6 from J; bases not matched to a gene: 5. Germline CDR1 WNHNN, CDR2 SYGVQD (reference sequence). The CDR3 coding sequence is TGCGCCAGCAGTTCCGGACTAGACGATACGCAGTATTTT. Translated, it gives CASSSGLDDTQYF.

J is TRBJ2-7 and V is TRBV5-5, with 8 bases lining up with TRBD1. From germline, CDR1 is SGHKS and CDR2 YYEKEE (reference sequence). The CDR3 has 15 amino acids. The J segment lost 5 bases and the V segment lost 4 bases, leaving 11 bases of the junction unmatched. The CDR3 bases are TGTGCCAGCAGCCGTAACAGACAGGGGTCCCACGAGCAGTACGTC. Its protein is CASSRNRQGSHEQYV.

This clonotype was counted only a few times. The chain has TRBV3-1 and TRBJ1-5, with 9 bases lining up with TRBD1. Trimming removed 4 bases from V and 6 bases from J; junction bases left unmatched: 4. This CDR3 contains 14 residues. Germline V gives CDR1 LGHDT, CDR2 YNNKEL (reference sequence). CDR3 bases: TGTGCCAGCAGCCCTACAGGGGGCACTCAGCCCCAGCATTTT. Protein: CASSPTGGTQPQHF.

This clonotype was counted ten times or more. The chain is built from TRBV7-9 and TRBJ1-1, with TRBD1 as a possible D gene (6 bases). V lost 7 bases to trimming and J lost 4 bases, with 13 bases between them. Germline lookup yields CDR1 SEHNR and CDR2 FQNEAQ (reference sequence). CDR3 size: 13 residues. The CDR3, as DNA: TGTGCCAGCACCCCCGGGGGGCCCACTGAAGCTTTCTTT. It translates to CASTPGGPTEAFF.

This clonotype was counted at least ten times. The V gene is TRBV29-1, the J gene TRBJ2-1, with 8 bases matching TRBD2. V lost 8 bases to trimming and J lost 2 bases; unmatched junction nucleotides: 14. The CDR3 runs to 16 residues. The germline V gene has CDR1 SQVTM and CDR2 ANQGSEA. The CDR3 nucleotides are TGCAGCCCTGACGGCGTGGCGGGAGGAACCTACAATGAGCAGTTCTTC. Translating it yields CSPDGVAGGTYNEQFF.

This clonotype was detected only a few times. The chain has TRBV5-1 and TRBJ2-1, with 12 bases matching TRBD1. V shed 6 bases and J 7 bases; nucleotides not matched to a gene: 8. There are 15 residues in the CDR3. Germline assignment: CDR1 SGHRS and CDR2 YFSETQ. The CDR3: CASTIQGQGANEQFF. The CDR3 bases are TGCGCCAGCACCATTCAGGGACAGGGGGCGAATGAGCAGTTCTTC.

The CDR3 DNA reads TGTGCCAGTAGGACCGGGACAGGGGTCCCCGGGGAGCTGTTTTTT. Amino acid sequence: CASRTGTGVPGELFF. This chain connects TRBV19 to TRBJ2-2; TRBD1 agrees at 10 bases. Trimming took 6 bases from V and 6 from J; bases not matched to a gene: 7. Germline-derived CDR1 and CDR2 are LNHDA and SQIVND (reference sequence). The length of the CDR3 is 15 residues.

The table lists this clonotype with many counts. The chain is built from TRBV13 and TRBJ2-7; weak D call: TRBD1 (8 bases). The germline V gene has CDR1 PRHDT and CDR2 FYEKMQ (reference sequence). There are 12 residues in the CDR3. Trimming left V 10 bases short and J 5 bases short, with 15 bases between. The CDR3 here is CATGQGGNEQYV. CDR3 DNA sequence: TGTGCCACTGGACAGGGAGGGAACGAGCAGTACGTC.

This clonotype turned up a few times. The chain links TRBV21-1 to TRBJ2-3; whether TRBD1, the table's D call, matches the DNA was not checked. TRBV21-1 is given as a pseudogene. CDR3 length: 17 residues. In DNA form, the CDR3 reads TGTGCCAGCAGCAAAGGTTTCAGGACAGGGCACACAGATACGCAGTATTTT. Encoded protein: CASSKGFRTGHTDTQYF.

This clonotype was seen only a few times. The V gene is TRBV27, the J gene TRBJ2-4, with a possible D match to TRBD2 (6 bases). CDR1 is MNHEY, CDR2 SMNVEV, per germline (reference sequence). V was clipped by 10 bases and J by 0 bases, with 28 bases between them. CDR3 size: 19 residues. This CDR3 is CATHTSPGARALAKNIQYF. CDR3 bases: TGTGCCACCCACACCTCTCCGGGAGCCCGAGCTCTAGCCAAAAACATTCAGTACTTC.

This rearrangement joins TRBV11-2 to TRBJ1-1; D may be TRBD1 (6 bases). CDR3 size: 12 residues. Germline lookup yields CDR1 SGHAT and CDR2 FQNNGV. Trimming took off 5 bases at V and 10 bases at J, with 14 bases between the two ends. The CDR3 bases are TGTGCCAGCAGCCTGTGGGGGCAAAGAGCTTTCTTT. This codes for CASSLWGQRAFF.

In this sample, this clonotype turned up many times. The V and J genes are TRBV19 and TRBJ2-7; 9 bases agree with TRBD1. The CDR3 is made up of 15 amino acids. The germline V gene encodes CDR1 LNHDA and CDR2 SQIVND (reference sequence). Trimming at V came to 4 bases and at J to 3 bases, leaving 7 bases not matched to a gene. CDR3 sequence: CASSTGQGKFYEQYV. In DNA form, the CDR3 reads TGTGCCAGTAGTACTGGACAGGGGAAATTCTACGAGCAGTACGTC.

This clonotype was seen repeatedly, ten times or more. The CDR3 DNA sequence: TGTGCCAGCAGCTTGGGTGGGGGACAGGGGCGAAAACTGTTTTTT. Amino acid sequence: CASSLGGGQGRKLFF. The chain combines TRBV13 with TRBJ1-4, with 10 bases lining up with TRBD1. The CDR3 is 15 amino acids. The germline V gene encodes CDR1 PRHDT and CDR2 FYEKMQ (reference sequence). V was pared by 3 bases and J by 10 bases, with 8 bases of the junction left unmatched.

The chain employs TRBV29-1 and TRBJ2-5; the D gene is possibly TRBD2 (5 bases). CDR3 length: 13 amino acids. CDR1 is SQVTM, CDR2 ANQGSEA, per germline. V was clipped by 2 bases and J by 2 bases, with 9 bases between them. CDR3 protein: CSVEPGIQETQYF. Here the CDR3 DNA reads TGCAGCGTTGAACCGGGAATTCAAGAGACCCAGTACTTC.

Ten or more counts support this clonotype. The chain employs TRBV9 and TRBJ2-5; D gene ambiguous. The CDR3 sequence is 14 residues long. Per germline, CDR1 SGDLS and CDR2 YYNGEE. V lost 1 base and J 5 bases, leaving 12 bases between the germline ends. The CDR3 region is CASSVRAEYETQYF. In DNA form, the CDR3 reads TGTGCCAGCAGCGTAAGGGCAGAATACGAGACCCAGTACTTC.

This clonotype was recorded a few times. The chain combines TRBV20-1 with TRBJ2-5; TRBD1 might be the D (6 bases). Trimming stripped 6 bases from V and 5 bases from J, with 13 bases between. The CDR3 loop spans 12 amino acids. Germline loops: CDR1 DFQATT, CDR2 SNEGSKA (reference sequence). The CDR3 loop reads CSAVGTLETQYF. For the CDR3, the DNA is TGCAGTGCCGTGGGGACATTGGAGACCCAGTACTTC.